This TCR beta chain was sequenced for a study of cytomegalovirus exposure and HLA in healthy donors. As for this clone: Its matching antigen is unknown.

CDR3 length: 16 amino acids. CDR1 and CDR2 from the germline V gene are MDHEN and SYDVKM. Trimming cost V 5 bases and J 3 bases; bases outside gene matches: 9. The PCR had 60 Vbeta and 13 Jbeta primers. Profiled with immunoSEQ multiplex PCR; TCRdb holds only in-frame clones, not every one. The sample shows approximately 120,000 clones, about 81% of them seen only once. Broader study findings: Reports indicated that the classifier achieved high specificity and sensitivity in diagnosing cytomegalovirus status. In a later analysis, donors in an Asian-associated ancestry cluster reportedly had fewer N-insertions in productive TCRs than the cohort mean. An observed cluster of highly shared sequence variants was recorded as a likely sequencing artifact. Among TCR sequences, most were rare, though some public TCRs appeared in many donors.

This rearrangement joins TRBV28 to TRBJ2-5, with TRBD2 identical over 10 bases. The source of this sequence is a woman in her 30s in good health and CMV-seronegative. What was sequenced was PBMCs. The CDR3 DNA reads as TGTGCCAGCAGTCGGATAGCGGGAGGAGGAGAAGAGACCCAGTACTTC. Its translation is CASSRIAGGGEETQYF.